This TCR beta chain appears in the sequencing data of a study of T cells expressing NK-cell markers. The wider study: Beta-chain profiling covered CD3+CD56+NKG2C+, CD3+CD56+NKG2C- and CD3+CD56-NKG2C+ sorted subsets. Seven of the eight sequenced donors were HCMV-seropositive; one was seronegative.

Whole-study results and caveats: The study found dominant NKG2C+ clonotypes at about 1.0-7.0% of CD8+ T cells in over five donors.

The CDR3 is made up of 16 amino acids. CDR1 SEHNR and CDR2 FQNEAQ come from the germline V gene (reference sequence). TCR beta cDNA was made by 5'RACE template switching with UMIs. TCRdb re-called the 5' RACE reads and shows each CDR3 protein once, DNA omitted. Its table records a few hundred thousand distinct CDR3 sequences. On this clonotype itself: Its matching antigen is unknown.

Sequenced input: blood T cells: a sorted CD56 or NKG2C T cell subset, CD4+ or CD8+ T cells, or bulk PBMC T cells (not recorded which). The sequence came from a man aged 18 to 69 in good health. The rearrangement uses TRBV7-9 and TRBJ2-7; TCRdb picks TRBD1, but there is no DNA to check that call. The CDR3 loop is CASRPDRGGGAYEQYF.